The 8 T cell receptor delta chains listed next were all sequenced from one sample in a study of Vδ1+ human thymocytes. Broader study findings: Thymic TRG and TRD repertoires appeared highly polyclonal.

What these receptors recognize is not known. RNA was extracted from the cells and then reverse transcribed. Pooled V-gene forward primers with one constant-region reverse primer generated the CDR3 amplicons by multiplex PCR. TCRdb applied CATT to the multiplex PCR reads for clone calling. The sample yields 80,000 or so delta-chain clones, 30% to 45% seen once. The sequenced material came from Vdelta1+ gamma-delta thymocytes from the thymus. Subset in this sample: FACS-sorted CD3+ TCRalphabeta- TCRVdelta1+ TCRVdelta2- thymocytes. These receptors all stem from a boy younger than two who had congenital heart surgery.

This sequence joins TRDV1 and TRDJ1; 8 nucleotides align to TRDD3. Germline CDR1 reads TSWWSYY; CDR2 reads QGS. This CDR3 comprises 19 residues. Germline trimming cut 4 bases from V and 3 bases from J; bases unmatched to any gene: 19. The CDR3 reads CALGVTSYRMTGGPDKLIF. The DNA for the CDR3 is TGTGCTCTTGGGGTGACCTCCTACCGTATGACTGGGGGCCCCGATAAACTCATCTTT.

The chain recombines TRDV1 with TRDJ1, with D maybe TRDD3 (6 bases). The CDR3 contains 20 residues. With 4 bases removed from V and 0 bases from J, the gap between germline ends came to 27 bases. CDR1 and CDR2 from the germline V gene are TSWWSYY and QGS. Here the CDR3 DNA reads TGTGCTCTTGGGGGGGGGCTTGGGGGGCTCCGCTACCCTTACACCGATAAACTCATCTTT. Translation: CALGGGLGGLRYPYTDKLIF.

The chain combines TRDV1 with TRDJ1; a weak D match, TRDD3 (6 bases). CDR3 size: 17 residues. V lost 3 bases and J 0 bases, leaving 17 bases between the germline ends. From germline, CDR1 is TSWWSYY and CDR2 QGS. CDR3 amino acids: CALGERLWGCYTDKLIF. The CDR3 coding sequence is TGTGCTCTTGGGGAGAGATTGTGGGGATGCTACACCGATAAACTCATCTTT.

The gene calls are TRDV1 and TRDJ1; 7 bases are a match to TRDD3. With V trimmed by 3 bases and J by 8 bases, 12 bases remained unmatched. This CDR3 contains 15 residues. Germline assignment: CDR1 TSWWSYY and CDR2 QGS. CDR3 protein: CALGELGVRKTKLIF. The CDR3 bases are TGTGCTCTTGGGGAGCTGGGGGTACGAAAAACCAAACTCATCTTT.

The sample holds a few counts of this clone. The V and J genes are TRDV1 and TRDJ1, with 10 bases lining up with TRDD3. V was pared by 1 base and J by 0 bases, with 14 bases of the junction left unmatched. From germline, CDR1 is TSWWSYY and CDR2 QGS. There are 20 residues in the CDR3. CDR3 amino acids: CALGEPVDRTGGSYTDKLIF. CDR3 in DNA: TGTGCTCTTGGGGAACCCGTAGACCGTACTGGGGGATCCTACACCGATAAACTCATCTTT.

J is TRDJ1 and V is TRDV1, with 10 bases fitting TRDD3. Germline V gene sequence: CDR1 TSWWSYY, CDR2 QGS. CDR3 length equals 19 residues. V lost 2 bases to trimming and J lost 2 bases; unmatched junction nucleotides: 14. The CDR3 DNA is TGTGCTCTTGGGGAATCTCCGCCGTTTACTGGGGGATCTACCGATAAACTCATCTTT. Its protein product is CALGESPPFTGGSTDKLIF.

The chain couples TRDV2 to TRDJ1, with D possibly matching TRDD3 (6 bases). Trimming stripped 8 bases from V and 0 bases from J, with 12 bases between. This CDR3 comprises 13 residues. Germline CDR1 is GEAIGNYY and CDR2 is EKD. The CDR3 DNA follows: TGTGCCTCCTGGGGAGGCTACACCGATAAACTCATCTTT. It yields the protein CASWGGYTDKLIF.

The sample holds a few counts of this clone. This chain joins TRDV1 and TRDJ1; possibly TRDD3 for D (6 bases). This CDR3 has 19 residues. The germline V gene has CDR1 TSWWSYY and CDR2 QGS. V lost 4 bases, J lost 1 base, and 25 bases lay in between. The CDR3 reads CALGVLPLGLGRVTDKLIF. The CDR3 coding sequence is TGTGCTCTTGGGGTGCTCCCCCTTGGGCTGGGGAGGGTCACCGATAAACTCATCTTT.